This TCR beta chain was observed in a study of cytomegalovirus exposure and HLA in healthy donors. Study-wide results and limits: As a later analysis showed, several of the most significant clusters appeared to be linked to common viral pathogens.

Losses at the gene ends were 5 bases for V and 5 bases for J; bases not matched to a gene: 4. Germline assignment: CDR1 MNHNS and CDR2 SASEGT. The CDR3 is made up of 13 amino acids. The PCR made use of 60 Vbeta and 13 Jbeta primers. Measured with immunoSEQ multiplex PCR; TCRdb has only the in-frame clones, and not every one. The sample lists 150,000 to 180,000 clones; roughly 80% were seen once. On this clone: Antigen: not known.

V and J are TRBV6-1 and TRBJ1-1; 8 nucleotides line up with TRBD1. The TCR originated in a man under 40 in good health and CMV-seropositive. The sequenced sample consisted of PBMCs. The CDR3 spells CASSPNRGTEAFF. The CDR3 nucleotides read TGTGCCAGCAGTCCAAACAGGGGGACTGAAGCTTTCTTT.